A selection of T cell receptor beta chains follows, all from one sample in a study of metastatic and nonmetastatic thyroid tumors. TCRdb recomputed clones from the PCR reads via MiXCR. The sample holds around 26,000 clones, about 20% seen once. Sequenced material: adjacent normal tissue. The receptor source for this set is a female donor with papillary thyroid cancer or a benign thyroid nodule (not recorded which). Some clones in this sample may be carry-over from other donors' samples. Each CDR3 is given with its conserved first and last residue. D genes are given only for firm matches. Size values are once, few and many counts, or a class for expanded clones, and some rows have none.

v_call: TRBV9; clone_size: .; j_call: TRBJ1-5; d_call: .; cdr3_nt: TGTGCCTGCAGCGTAGAAGGAAGAAATCAGCCCCAGCATTTT; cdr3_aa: CACSVEGRNQPQHF
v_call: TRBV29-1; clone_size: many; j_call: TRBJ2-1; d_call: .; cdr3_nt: TGCAGCGTTGGCGGGGACATGATGATTTCCAATGAGCAGTTCTTC; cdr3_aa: CSVGGDMMISNEQFF
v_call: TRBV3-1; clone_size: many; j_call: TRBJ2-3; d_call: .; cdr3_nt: TGTGCCAGCATCCCACTCCTGTCCGGGGCAGATACGCAGTATTTT; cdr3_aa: CASIPLLSGADTQYF
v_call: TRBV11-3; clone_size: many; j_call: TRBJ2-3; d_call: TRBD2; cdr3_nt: TGTGCCAGCAGCTGGGGACTAGCGGATAGCACAGATACGCAGTATTTT; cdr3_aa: CASSWGLADSTDTQYF
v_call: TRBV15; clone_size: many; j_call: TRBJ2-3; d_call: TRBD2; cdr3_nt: TGTGCCACCAGCAGAAGTAGGACTAGCGGGAGCCCCCCAGATACGCAGTATTTT; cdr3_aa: CATSRSRTSGSPPDTQYF
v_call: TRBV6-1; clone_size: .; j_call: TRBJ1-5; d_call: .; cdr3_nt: TGTGCCAGCAGTGGTATCTATAGCAATCAGCCCCAGCATTTT; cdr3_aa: CASSGIYSNQPQHF
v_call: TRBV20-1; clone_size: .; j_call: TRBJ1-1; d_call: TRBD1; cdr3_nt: TGCAGTGCTCACAGGGGGAGCACTGAAGCTTTCTTT; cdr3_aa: CSAHRGSTEAFF
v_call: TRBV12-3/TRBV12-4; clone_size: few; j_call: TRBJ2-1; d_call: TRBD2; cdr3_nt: TGTGCCAGCAGTTTAAAACTAGCGTTCTACAATGAGCGGTTCTTC; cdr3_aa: CASSLKLAFYNERFF
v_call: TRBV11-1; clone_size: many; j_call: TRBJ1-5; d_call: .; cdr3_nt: TGTGCCAGCAGCTCCGACATAGCTCAGCCCCAGCATTTT; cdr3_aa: CASSSDIAQPQHF
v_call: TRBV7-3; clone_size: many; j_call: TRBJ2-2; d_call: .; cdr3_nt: TGTGCCAGCAGCTTACGGGACACCGGGGAGCTGTTTTTT; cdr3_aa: CASSLRDTGELFF
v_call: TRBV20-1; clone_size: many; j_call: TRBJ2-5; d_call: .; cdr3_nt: TGCAGTGCTAGAGATCCTAGCAGGACCTCGGAGACCCAGTACTTC; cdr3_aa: CSARDPSRTSETQYF
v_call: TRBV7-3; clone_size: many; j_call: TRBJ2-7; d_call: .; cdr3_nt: TGTGCCAGCAGCTTACAGGGGCTGGGTGAGCAGTACTTC; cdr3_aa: CASSLQGLGEQYF
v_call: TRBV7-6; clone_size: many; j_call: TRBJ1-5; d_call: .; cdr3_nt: TGTGCCAGCAGACCCGGAATGAATCAGCCCCAGCATTTT; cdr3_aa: CASRPGMNQPQHF
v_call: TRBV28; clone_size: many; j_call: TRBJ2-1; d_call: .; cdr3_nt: TGTGCCAGCAGGAAAACAGTCTCGAGCTCCTACAATGAGCAGTTCTTC; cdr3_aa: CASRKTVSSSYNEQFF
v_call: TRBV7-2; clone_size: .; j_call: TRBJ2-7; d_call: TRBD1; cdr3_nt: TGTGCCAGCAGCCCGGACAGGGGGGGAGAGCAGTACTTC; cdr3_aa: CASSPDRGGEQYF
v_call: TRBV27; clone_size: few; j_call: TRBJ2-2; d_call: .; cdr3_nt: TGTGTCAGCAGTCCTCAGGGGCCAAACACCGGGGATCTGTTTTTT; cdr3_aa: CVSSPQGPNTGDLFF
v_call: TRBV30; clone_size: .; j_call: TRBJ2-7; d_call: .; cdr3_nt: TGTGCCTGGAGTGTACAAGCGGTCTACGAGCAGTACTTC; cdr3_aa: CAWSVQAVYEQYF
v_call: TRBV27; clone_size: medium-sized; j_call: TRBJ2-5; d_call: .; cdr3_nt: TGTGCCAGCAGTTTAGGCCCGACTAAGAAAGAGACCCAGTACTTC; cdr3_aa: CASSLGPTKKETQYF
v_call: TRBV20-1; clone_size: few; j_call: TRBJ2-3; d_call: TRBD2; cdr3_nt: TGCAGTGCTAGAGTTGAAGGGAGGGAGGGCACAGATACGCAGTATTTT; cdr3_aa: CSARVEGREGTDTQYF
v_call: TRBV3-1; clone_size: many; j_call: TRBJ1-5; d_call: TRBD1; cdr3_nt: TGTGCCAGCAGCCATTCCGGGGACAGGGGAAACATTCAGCCCCAGCATTTT; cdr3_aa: CASSHSGDRGNIQPQHF
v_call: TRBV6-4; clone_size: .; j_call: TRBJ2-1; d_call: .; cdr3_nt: TGTGCCAGCAGTGTTGTGGAGGGCAACGAGCAGTTCTTC; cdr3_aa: CASSVVEGNEQFF
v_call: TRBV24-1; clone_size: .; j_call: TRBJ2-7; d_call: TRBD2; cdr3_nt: TGTGCCATCAGTGATCTGGCGGGAGTATTCTACGAGCAGTACTTC; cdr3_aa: CAISDLAGVFYEQYF
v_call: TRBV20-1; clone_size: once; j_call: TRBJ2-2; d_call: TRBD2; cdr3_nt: TGCAGTGCCCATGACCGGACTAGCGGGAGCTTGGAGCTGTTTTTT; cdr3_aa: CSAHDRTSGSLELFF
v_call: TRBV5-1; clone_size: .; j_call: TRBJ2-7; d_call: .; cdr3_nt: TGCGCCAGCAGCCCCCCTGGGGGTTACGAGAAGTACTTC; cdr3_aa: CASSPPGGYEKYF
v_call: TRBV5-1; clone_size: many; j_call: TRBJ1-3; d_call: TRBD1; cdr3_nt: TGCGCCAGCAGCTCAGGGGGAAGTGGAAACACCATATATTTT; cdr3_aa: CASSSGGSGNTIYF
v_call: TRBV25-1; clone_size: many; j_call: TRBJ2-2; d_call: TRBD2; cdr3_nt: TGTGCCAGCAGTAAAACGGGAGGCGGAACCGGGGAGCTGTTTTTT; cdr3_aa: CASSKTGGGTGELFF
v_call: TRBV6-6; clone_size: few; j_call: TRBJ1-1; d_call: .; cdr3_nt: TGTGCCAGCAGTTACTGGGGTCGATGGAACACTGAAGCTTTCTTT; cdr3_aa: CASSYWGRWNTEAFF
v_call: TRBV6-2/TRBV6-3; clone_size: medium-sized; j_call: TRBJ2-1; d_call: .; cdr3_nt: TGTGCCAGCATACGGGACGGTAGGGCCAATGAGCAGTTCTTC; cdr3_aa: CASIRDGRANEQFF
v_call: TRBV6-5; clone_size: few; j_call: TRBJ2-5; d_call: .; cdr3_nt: TGTGCCAGCAGTTTGGGACTGTTTGAGACCCAGTACTTC; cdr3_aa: CASSLGLFETQYF